This T cell receptor beta chain is from a study of stem cell transplantation in POMP-related autoinflammatory disease. Across the whole study: Before transplant: CD4+ naive skewing, low CD8+ proportions, reduced cytokine secretion. Study-wide results and limits: In PRAID patients, the number of distinct TRB V-J gene pairings was restricted. A trend toward lower repertoire diversity and greater clonality appeared in every analyzed T-cell subset of PRAID patients.

Assay: immunoSEQ multiplex PCR; the TCRdb copy retains only in-frame clones and omits some. Altogether some 65,000 clones are present, more than 75% being singletons, with the ten largest covering about 0.66%. Regarding this clone: What it binds is not known.

Trimming left V 11 bases short and J 0 bases short, with 14 bases between. This CDR3 has 14 residues. Germline-derived CDR1 and CDR2 are MNHEY and SVGAGI. The receptor's source is a human patient with POMP-related autoinflammation and immune dysregulation (PRAID). Some T cells may be graft donor cells. This sequence joins TRBV6-5 and TRBJ1-3; D ambiguous. The sequencing here drew on CD4+ T cells from PBMCs, taken after stem cell transplantation. CDR3 DNA sequence: TGTGCCGGGTCGATTCAGCACTCTGGAAACACCATATATTTT. Translation: CAGSIQHSGNTIYF.